One and the same sample provided the 2 T cell receptor beta chains below, sequenced in a study of beta chain features in type 1 diabetes. Regarding the study as a whole: Significant though moderate, a shortening of TCRB CDR3s appeared in all four CD4+ subsets of Type 1 diabetes patients.

For these receptors, no antigen is known. Reverse transcription of all isolated RNA meant that expressed TCRB transcripts were sequenced. Clones were sequenced by immunoSEQ multiplex PCR, and TCRdb holds only the in-frame ones, with some missing. The data show about 160,000 clones, with roughly 60% seen just once and roughly 0.095% held by the top ten. The sample comprised naive CD4+ T cells from blood. The receptors originated from a man aged 30 to 39 with type 1 diabetes.

This clone was found once. V is TRBV30 and J is TRBJ2-1; D ambiguous. V lost 3 bases and J 6 bases, leaving 15 bases between the germline ends. This CDR3 is 14 amino acids long. The germline V gene has CDR1 GTSNPN and CDR2 SVGIG (reference sequence). DNA of the CDR3: TGTGCCTGGAGCCCCAAGAGGTTAATCAATGAGCAGTTCTTC. This encodes CAWSPKRLINEQFF.

The table lists this clone with a count of one. The rearrangement uses TRBV28 and TRBJ2-3; no clear D. Germline loops: CDR1 MDHEN, CDR2 SYDVKM. The V and J ends lost 4 bases and 1 base respectively, with 9 bases between them. This CDR3 has 14 amino acids. CDR3 coding DNA: TGTGCCAGCAGTTCGGATCCCCGCACAGATACGCAGTATTTT. Translation gives CASSSDPRTDTQYF.